This T cell receptor beta chain was found in a study of T cells after posttransplantation cyclophosphamide. Using immunoSEQ multiplex PCR, the repertoire was profiled, and TCRdb retains in-frame clones only, with some absent. The repertoire holds some 66,000 clones, with 90% to 95% as singletons. In this sample, this clone turned up once. Sequencing was carried out using PBMCs. This sequence was found in a woman in her 30s in good health and a related stem cell transplant donor.

The CDR3 region is CASSKQTGGAGSPLHF. The CDR3 DNA sequence: TGTGCCAGCAGCAAGCAGACAGGGGGCGCGGGTTCACCCCTCCACTTT. The chain employs TRBV7-6 and TRBJ1-6; 10 nucleotides agree with TRBD1. Germline V lookup: CDR1 SGHVS, CDR2 FNYEAQ. V shed 5 bases and J 9 bases; nucleotides not matched to a gene: 10. This CDR3 region has 16 residues. The whole variable domain, filled in from reference TRBV7-6 and TRBJ1-6, reads GAGVSQSPRYKVTKRGQDVALRCDPISGHVSLYWYRQALGQGPEFLTYFNYEAQQDKSGLPNDRFSAERPEGSISTLTIQRTEQRDSAMYRCASSKQTGGAGSPLHFGNGTRLTVT.